The TCR beta chain under discussion was sequenced for a study of vaccination effects on CD4 cells after COVID-19. For the study at large: Participants received two doses of either the BNT162b2 or mRNA-1273 vaccine.

Assay: immunoSEQ multiplex PCR; the TCRdb copy retains only in-frame clones and omits some. The sample holds 70,000 or so clones, roughly 79% seen once. Study outcomes and limitations: Marked contraction was observed in infection-induced and vaccine-induced clones late after vaccination.

Concerning this clone itself: Its antigen is still unknown.

The V gene end was trimmed by 4 bases and the J gene end by 2 bases; junction bases not matched to a gene: 2. The germline CDR1 and CDR2 sequences are SGHRS and YFSETQ. The CDR3 extends over 14 amino acids. Prior to sequencing, the ViraFEST assay stimulated PBMC with viral peptide pools, which expanded the antigen-specific CD4+ T cells. Once cultured for 10 to 11 days, the cells underwent separation to obtain CD4+ T cells. All vaccine recipients tested negative for nucleocapsid antibodies and had never contracted SARS-CoV-2 infection. After two million PBMC were placed in each well, they were cultured with 10 IU/ml IL-2 and around 10 ug/ml peptides.

This specimen consisted of CD4+ T cells from PBMCs cultured with HCoV-NL63 spike peptides, obtained before COVID-19 vaccination. This clonotype was obtained from a human donor who received a COVID-19 vaccine. This chain links TRBV5-1 with TRBJ1-4; 7 positions match TRBD1. The CDR3 protein is CASSEQGTNEKLFF. As DNA, the CDR3 is TGCGCCAGCAGCGAACAGGGGACTAATGAAAAACTGTTTTTT.